This T cell receptor (beta chain) was identified in a study of blood T cells in healthy people across ages. Every donor provided approximately 9.2 milliliters of peripheral blood. Per-sample yields of isolated PBMCs were at least 6 million. This CDR3 comprises 16 residues. V gave up 3 bases and J gave up 0 bases, with 13 bases separating them. This clonotype appeared a single time. Its target is unknown. General study points: Nothing was known about donor CMV status, and this possibly confounded expanded clonotype changes. Researchers report that TCR beta diversity correlated strongly with naive T cell percentage.

A sample-barcoded 5' primer and a J-beta primer mix were used in a second PCR of about 7 to 11 cycles. A single record per CDR3 protein comes from TCRdb applying MiXCR to the 5' RACE reads. The data show approximately 1.5 million distinct CDR3 sequences, under 55% seen once. The TCR sequence derives from a woman aged 18-29 years in good health. This chain links TRBV12-3 or TRBV12-4 with TRBJ2-3; a weak D match, TRBD1 (5 bases). The source material was blood. The CDR3 is CASSFPGKGSTDTQYF. CDR3 nucleotides: TGTGCCAGCAGTTTCCCAGGGAAAGGAAGCACAGATACGCAGTATTTT.